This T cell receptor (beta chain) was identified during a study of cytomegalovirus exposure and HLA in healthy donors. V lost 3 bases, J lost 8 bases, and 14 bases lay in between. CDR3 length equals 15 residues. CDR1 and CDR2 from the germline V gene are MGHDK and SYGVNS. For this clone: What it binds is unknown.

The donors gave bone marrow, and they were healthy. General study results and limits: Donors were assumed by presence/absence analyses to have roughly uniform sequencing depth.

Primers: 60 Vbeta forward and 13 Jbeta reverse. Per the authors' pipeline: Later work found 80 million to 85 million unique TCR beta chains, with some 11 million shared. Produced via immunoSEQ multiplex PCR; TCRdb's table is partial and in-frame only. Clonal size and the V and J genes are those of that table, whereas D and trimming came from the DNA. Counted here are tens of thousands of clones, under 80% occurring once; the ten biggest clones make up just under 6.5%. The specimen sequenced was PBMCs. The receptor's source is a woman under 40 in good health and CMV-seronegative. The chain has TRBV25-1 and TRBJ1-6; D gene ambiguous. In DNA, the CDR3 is TGTGCCAGCAGTGAGAGAGGGAAGGGAGATTCACCCCTCCACTTT. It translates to CASSERGKGDSPLHF.